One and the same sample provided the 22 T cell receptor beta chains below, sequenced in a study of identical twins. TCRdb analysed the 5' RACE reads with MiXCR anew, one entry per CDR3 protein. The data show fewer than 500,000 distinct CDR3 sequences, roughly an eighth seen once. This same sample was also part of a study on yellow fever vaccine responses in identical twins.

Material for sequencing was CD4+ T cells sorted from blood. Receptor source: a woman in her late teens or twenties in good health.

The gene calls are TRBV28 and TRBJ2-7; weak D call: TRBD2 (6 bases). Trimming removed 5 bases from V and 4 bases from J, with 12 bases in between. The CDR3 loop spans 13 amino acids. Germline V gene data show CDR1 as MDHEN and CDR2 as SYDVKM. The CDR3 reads CASSAQAGYEQYF. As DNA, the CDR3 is TGTGCCAGCAGTGCCCAGGCGGGGTACGAGCAGTACTTC.

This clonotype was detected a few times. Here the CDR3 reads CASSEWDRNEQFF. The CDR3 bases are TGTGCCAGCAGTGAATGGGACAGGAATGAGCAGTTCTTC. The V call is TRBV2, the J call TRBJ2-1, with 8 bases lining up with TRBD1. This CDR3 region has 13 residues. The V gene's germline CDR1 is SNHLY and CDR2 FYNNEI. Germline trimming cut 2 bases from V and 7 bases from J; bases unmatched to any gene: 1.

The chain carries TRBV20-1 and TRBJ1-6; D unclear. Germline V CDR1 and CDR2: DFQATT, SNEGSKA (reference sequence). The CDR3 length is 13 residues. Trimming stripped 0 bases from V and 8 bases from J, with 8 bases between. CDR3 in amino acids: CSARDPVDSPLHF. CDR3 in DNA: TGCAGTGCTAGAGATCCTGTGGATTCACCCCTCCACTTT.

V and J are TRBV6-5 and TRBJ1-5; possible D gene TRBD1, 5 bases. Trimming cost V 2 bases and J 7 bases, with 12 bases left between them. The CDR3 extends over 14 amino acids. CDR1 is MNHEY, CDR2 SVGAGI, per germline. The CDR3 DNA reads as TGTGCCAGCAGTTACCGGTTGGACAACCAGCCCCAGCATTTT. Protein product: CASSYRLDNQPQHF.

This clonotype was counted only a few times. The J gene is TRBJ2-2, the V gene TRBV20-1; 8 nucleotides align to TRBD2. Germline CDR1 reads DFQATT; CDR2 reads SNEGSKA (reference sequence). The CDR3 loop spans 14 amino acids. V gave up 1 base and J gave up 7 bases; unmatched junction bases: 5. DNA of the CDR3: TGCAGTGCTAGAGCGGGGGGGCCTGACGGGGAGCTGTTTTTT. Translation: CSARAGGPDGELFF.

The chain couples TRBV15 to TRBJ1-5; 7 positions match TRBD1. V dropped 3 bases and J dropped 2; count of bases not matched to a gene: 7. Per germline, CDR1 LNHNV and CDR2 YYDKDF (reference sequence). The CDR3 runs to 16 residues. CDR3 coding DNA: TGTGCCACCAGCAGCGTACCTACAGGGGGCAATCAGCCCCAGCATTTT. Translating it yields CATSSVPTGGNQPQHF.

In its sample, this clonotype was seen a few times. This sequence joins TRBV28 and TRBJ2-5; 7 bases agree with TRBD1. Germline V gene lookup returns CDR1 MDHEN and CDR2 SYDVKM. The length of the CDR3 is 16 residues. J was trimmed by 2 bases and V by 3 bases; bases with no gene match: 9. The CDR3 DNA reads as TGTGCCAGCAGTTTTTTCGGGACAGACGTACAAGAGACCCAGTACTTC. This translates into CASSFFGTDVQETQYF.

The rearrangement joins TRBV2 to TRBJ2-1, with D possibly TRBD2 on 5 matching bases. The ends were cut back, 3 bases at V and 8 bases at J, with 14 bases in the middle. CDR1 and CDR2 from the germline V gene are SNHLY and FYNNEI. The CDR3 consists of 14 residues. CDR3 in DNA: TGTGCCAGCAGTGACGGGTTCGCTAGCCATGAGCAGTTCTTC. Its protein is CASSDGFASHEQFF.

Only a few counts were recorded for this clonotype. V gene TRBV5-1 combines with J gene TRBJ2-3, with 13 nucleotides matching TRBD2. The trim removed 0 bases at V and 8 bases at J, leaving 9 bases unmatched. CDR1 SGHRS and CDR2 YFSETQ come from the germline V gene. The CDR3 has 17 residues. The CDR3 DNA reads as TGCGCCAGCAGCTTGGAAGGGACTAGCGGGAACTTGGGTACGCAGTATTTT. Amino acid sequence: CASSLEGTSGNLGTQYF.

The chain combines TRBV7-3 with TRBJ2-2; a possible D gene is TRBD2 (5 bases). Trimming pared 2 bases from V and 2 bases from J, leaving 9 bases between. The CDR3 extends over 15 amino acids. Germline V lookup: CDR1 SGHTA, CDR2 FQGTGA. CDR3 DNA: TGTGCCAGCAGCTTATCCGGGGTAAACACCGGGGAGCTGTTTTTT. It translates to CASSLSGVNTGELFF.

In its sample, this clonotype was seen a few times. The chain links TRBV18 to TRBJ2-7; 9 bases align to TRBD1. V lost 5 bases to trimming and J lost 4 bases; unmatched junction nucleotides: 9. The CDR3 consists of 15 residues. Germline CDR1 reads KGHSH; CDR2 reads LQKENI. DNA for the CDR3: TGTGCCAGCTCAGCCATTGACAGGGGGGCATACGAGCAGTACTTC. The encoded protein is CASSAIDRGAYEQYF.

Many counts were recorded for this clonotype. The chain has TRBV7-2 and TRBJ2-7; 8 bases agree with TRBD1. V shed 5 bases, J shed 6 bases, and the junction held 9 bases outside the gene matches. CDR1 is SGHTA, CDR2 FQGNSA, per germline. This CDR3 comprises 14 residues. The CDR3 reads CASSDWGRGLEQYF. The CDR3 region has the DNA TGTGCCAGCAGCGATTGGGGCAGGGGGCTCGAGCAGTACTTC.

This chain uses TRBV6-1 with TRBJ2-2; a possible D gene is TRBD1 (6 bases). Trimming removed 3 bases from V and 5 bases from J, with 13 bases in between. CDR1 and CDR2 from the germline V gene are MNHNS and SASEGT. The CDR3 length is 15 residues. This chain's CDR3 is CASSELQGSTGELFF. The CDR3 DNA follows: TGTGCCAGCAGTGAGTTGCAGGGGAGTACCGGGGAGCTGTTTTTT.

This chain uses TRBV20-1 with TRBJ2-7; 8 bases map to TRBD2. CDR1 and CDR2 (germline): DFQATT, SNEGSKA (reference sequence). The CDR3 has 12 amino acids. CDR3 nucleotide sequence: TGCGTAACCGCGGGAGGCGGCTACGAGCAGTACTTC. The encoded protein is CVTAGGGYEQYF.

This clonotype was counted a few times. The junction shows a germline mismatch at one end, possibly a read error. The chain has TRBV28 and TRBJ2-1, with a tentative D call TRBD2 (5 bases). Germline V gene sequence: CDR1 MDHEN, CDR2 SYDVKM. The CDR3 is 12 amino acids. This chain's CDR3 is CASSPLRANPLF. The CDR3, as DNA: TGTGCCAGCAGTCCATTGCGGGCCAACCCCCTCTTC.

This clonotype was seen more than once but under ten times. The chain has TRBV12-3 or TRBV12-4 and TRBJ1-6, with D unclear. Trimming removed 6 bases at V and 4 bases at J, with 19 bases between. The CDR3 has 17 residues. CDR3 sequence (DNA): TGTGCCAGCAGCCACCTTCCCCGAGTGGGGTATAATTCACCCCTCCACTTT. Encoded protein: CASSHLPRVGYNSPLHF.

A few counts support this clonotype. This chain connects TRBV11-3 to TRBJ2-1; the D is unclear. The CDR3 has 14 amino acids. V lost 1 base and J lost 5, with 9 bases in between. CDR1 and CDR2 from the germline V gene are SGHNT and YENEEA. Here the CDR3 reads CASSLVGTNNEQFF. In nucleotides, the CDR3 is TGTGCCAGCAGCTTAGTGGGCACGAACAATGAGCAGTTCTTC.

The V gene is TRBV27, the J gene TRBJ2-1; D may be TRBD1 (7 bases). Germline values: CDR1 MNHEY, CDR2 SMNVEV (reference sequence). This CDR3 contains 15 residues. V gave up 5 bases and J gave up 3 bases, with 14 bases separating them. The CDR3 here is CASSGRGDRYNEQFF. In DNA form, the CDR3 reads TGTGCCAGCAGTGGCAGGGGGGATCGCTACAATGAGCAGTTCTTC.

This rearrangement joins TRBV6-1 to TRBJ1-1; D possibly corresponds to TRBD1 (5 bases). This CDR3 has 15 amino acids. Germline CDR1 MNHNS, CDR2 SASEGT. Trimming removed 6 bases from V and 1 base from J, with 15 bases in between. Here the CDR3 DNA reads TGTGCCAGCAGGAAATGGTCTAGGGGGAACACTGAAGCTTTCTTT. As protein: CASRKWSRGNTEAFF.

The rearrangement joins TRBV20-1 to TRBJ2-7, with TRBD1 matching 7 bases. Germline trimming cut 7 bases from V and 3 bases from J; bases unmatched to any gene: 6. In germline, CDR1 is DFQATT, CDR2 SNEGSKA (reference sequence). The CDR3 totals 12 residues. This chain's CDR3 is CSGGTDYYEQYF. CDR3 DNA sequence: TGCAGTGGGGGGACAGACTACTACGAGCAGTACTTC.

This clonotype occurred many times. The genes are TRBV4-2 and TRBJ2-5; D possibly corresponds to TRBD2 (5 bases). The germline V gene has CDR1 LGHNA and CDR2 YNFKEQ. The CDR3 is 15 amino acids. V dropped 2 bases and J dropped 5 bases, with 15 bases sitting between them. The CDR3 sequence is CASSQIKESGETQYF. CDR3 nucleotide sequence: TGTGCCAGCAGCCAAATCAAGGAGTCGGGGGAGACCCAGTACTTC.

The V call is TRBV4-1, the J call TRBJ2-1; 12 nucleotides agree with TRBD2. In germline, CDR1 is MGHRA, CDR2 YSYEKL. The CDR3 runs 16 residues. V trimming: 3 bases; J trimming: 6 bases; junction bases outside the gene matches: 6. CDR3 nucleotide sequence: TGCGCCAGCAGCCATCTAGCGGGAGGGCCTAGCAATGAGCAGTTCTTC. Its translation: CASSHLAGGPSNEQFF.